The 20 T cell receptor beta chains below all came from one sample that was sequenced in a study of patients and donors after allogeneic stem cell transplantation. MiXCR, run by TCRdb on the RT-PCR reads, gives a single entry per CDR3 protein. The repertoire holds approximately 200,000 distinct CDR3 sequences, with less than 45% as singletons. The sample consisted of blood, either unsorted or a sorted T cell fraction (not recorded which). These receptors all stem from a human donor who was either an allogeneic HSCT recipient or a stem cell or donor lymphocyte infusion donor (not recorded which). It is not recorded whose cells these are; they may come from a transplant donor.

The chain uses TRBV6-2 or TRBV6-3 and TRBJ1-1; D remains ambiguous. The CDR3 runs 14 residues. V was cut by 0 bases and J by 4 bases, with 9 bases left in between. Germline loops: CDR1 MNHEY, CDR2 SVGEGT. The CDR3 spells CASSYSTGFTEAFF. The CDR3 DNA reads as TGTGCCAGCAGTTACTCGACTGGGTTCACTGAAGCTTTCTTT.

The J gene is TRBJ1-5, the V gene TRBV20-1; 9 bases fit TRBD1. The CDR3 covers 18 residues. Unmatched junction bases numbered 17, after V lost 3 bases and J lost 5 bases. Germline V gives CDR1 DFQATT, CDR2 SNEGSKA (reference sequence). The chain's CDR3 is CSASDPRGGRTGDQPQHF. CDR3 in DNA: TGCAGTGCTAGCGACCCGCGTGGTGGTCGGACAGGGGATCAGCCCCAGCATTTT.

This chain links TRBV6-6 with TRBJ1-1; D not certain. Per germline, CDR1 MNHNY and CDR2 SVGAGI (reference sequence). The V gene lost 4 bases and the J gene lost 11 bases, with 11 bases spanning the gap. The CDR3 loop spans 11 amino acids. The CDR3 spells CASSLRQEAFF. The CDR3 region has the DNA TGTGCCAGCAGTTTGAGACAAGAGGCTTTCTTT.

The V and J genes are TRBV7-9 and TRBJ1-5; possibly TRBD1 for D (5 bases). The CDR3 is 15 residues long. Germline V gene sequence: CDR1 SEHNR, CDR2 FQNEAQ (reference sequence). The germline V and J ends were trimmed by 3 bases and 2 bases, with 11 bases remaining between them. The CDR3 protein is CASSLQGDGNQPQHF. The CDR3 DNA is TGTGCCAGCAGCTTGCAGGGTGATGGCAATCAGCCCCAGCATTTT.

The CDR3 coding sequence is TGCAGTGCTAGAGCGGTAGCAACAGATACGCAGTATTTT. It is translated as CSARAVATDTQYF. The V and J genes are TRBV20-1 and TRBJ2-3; D uncertain. The CDR3 consists of 13 residues. Germline-derived CDR1 and CDR2 are DFQATT and SNEGSKA (reference sequence). Trimming cost V 1 base and J 3 bases, with 8 bases left between them.

The CDR3 here is CASSLALVMLEETQYF. As DNA, the CDR3 is TGTGCCAGCAGTTTAGCGCTGGTGATGTTGGAAGAGACCCAGTACTTC. The chain couples TRBV12-3 or TRBV12-4 to TRBJ2-5; D ambiguous. Trimming removed 0 bases from V and 3 bases from J, with 14 bases in between. This CDR3 contains 16 residues.

As for this clonotype: A much larger clone lies a single base off, so this may be a read error. The gene calls are TRBV12-3 or TRBV12-4 and TRBJ1-1; D not certain. The CDR3 contains 13 residues. The DNA of the CDR3 is TGTGCCGGCAGTTCTCTTGGGAACACTGAAGCTTTCTTT. Translated: CAGSSLGNTEAFF.

This clonotype has at least ten counts. The V gene is TRBV29-1, the J gene TRBJ1-5, with TRBD1 identical over 7 bases. The CDR3 consists of 15 residues. In germline, CDR1 is SQVTM, CDR2 ANQGSEA. V was pared by 4 bases and J by 4 bases, with 10 bases of the junction left unmatched. DNA for the CDR3: TGCAGCGTTGTCGTGGGGGGACAGTTTAATCAGCCCCAGCATTTT. The encoded protein is CSVVVGGQFNQPQHF. Filled out from reference TRBV29-1 and TRBJ1-5, the complete variable domain reads SAVISQKPSRDICQRGTSLTIQCQVDSQVTMMFWYRQQPGQSLTLIATANQGSEATYESGFVIDKFPISRPNLTFSTLTVSNMSPEDSSIYLCSVVVGGQFNQPQHFGDGTRLSIL.

The genes are TRBV9 and TRBJ2-1; 12 bases map to TRBD2. Germline CDR1 and CDR2: SGDLS and YYNGEE. The CDR3 loop spans 15 amino acids. V trimming: 3 bases; J trimming: 3 bases; junction bases outside the gene matches: 1. Here the CDR3 reads CASSGGLAGYNEQFF. For the CDR3, the DNA is TGTGCCAGCAGCGGGGGACTAGCGGGCTACAATGAGCAGTTCTTC.

The chain joins TRBV4-3 to TRBJ2-5; perhaps TRBD2 as D (6 bases). The CDR3 runs 17 residues. Between the trimmed V and J ends, which lost 0 bases and 4 bases, there was a span of 18 bases. Looked up from germline, CDR1 is LGHNA and CDR2 is YSLEER. In nucleotides, the CDR3 is TGCGCCAGCAGCCAAGATGGAGGTTGGGAGGAAGGAGAGACCCAGTACTTC. The encoded protein is CASSQDGGWEEGETQYF.

The chain has TRBV4-2 and TRBJ1-4, with 9 bases lining up with TRBD1. CDR3 length: 16 residues. CDR1 is LGHNA, CDR2 YNFKEQ, per germline. Germline trimming cut 7 bases from V and 2 bases from J; bases unmatched to any gene: 8. In nucleotides, the CDR3 is TGTGCCAGCACCCTGGACAGGGGAAGGACTAATGAAAAACTGTTTTTT. It translates to CASTLDRGRTNEKLFF.

The V call is TRBV12-3 or TRBV12-4, the J call TRBJ2-3, with TRBD1 matching 10 bases. J gave up 4 bases and V 6 bases, and 7 bases lay outside the gene matches. CDR3 length: 15 amino acids. Written as DNA, the CDR3 is TGTGCCAGCAGCCCCCGGGACAGGGGATCAGATACGCAGTATTTT. Its translation: CASSPRDRGSDTQYF.

The V and J genes are TRBV7-9 and TRBJ1-2; no definite D call. This CDR3 is 11 amino acids long. Per the germline V gene, CDR1 is SEHNR and CDR2 is FQNEAQ (reference sequence). Deletions cut 2 bases from V and 7 bases from J, with 5 bases between. The CDR3 loop is CASSLISGYTF. The CDR3 nucleotides are TGTGCCAGCAGCTTAATCAGTGGCTACACCTTC.

In DNA form, the CDR3 reads TGTGCCAGCAGCGTAGAGTTTCCCGGGGAGCTGTTTTTT. Translating it yields CASSVEFPGELFF. The rearrangement joins TRBV9 to TRBJ2-2; D call uncertain. Germline CDR1 is SGDLS and CDR2 is YYNGEE. Trimming shortened V by 0 bases and J by 6 bases, and 6 bases separated the two germline ends. The CDR3 is 13 amino acids.

This clonotype was picked up a small number of times. The V call is TRBV18, the J call TRBJ1-1; D is ambiguous. V lost 2 bases, J lost 1 base, and 8 bases lay in between. Germline lookup yields CDR1 KGHSH and CDR2 LQKENI. CDR3 length equals 14 residues. CDR3 amino acids: CASSPGEKNTEAFF. CDR3 sequence (DNA): TGTGCCAGCTCACCAGGGGAAAAGAACACTGAAGCTTTCTTT.

The chain has TRBV5-6 and TRBJ1-1; a possible D gene is TRBD1 (5 bases). This CDR3 has 15 residues. Germline V CDR1 and CDR2: SGHDT, YYEEEE. The V end was cut by 2 bases, the J end by 0 bases, with 11 bases between. The CDR3 nucleotides read TGTGCCAGCAGCTTAGGGACGGTGATGAACACTGAAGCTTTCTTT. It translates to CASSLGTVMNTEAFF.

The J gene is TRBJ1-1, the V gene TRBV12-3 or TRBV12-4; TRBD1 matches at 10 bases. V dropped 10 bases and J dropped 1; count of bases not matched to a gene: 3. The CDR3 is made up of 13 amino acids. Written as DNA, the CDR3 is TGTGCCACGGGACAGGGGACGAACACTGAAGCTTTCTTT. This translates into CATGQGTNTEAFF.

This chain joins TRBV29-1 and TRBJ2-7; D tentatively reads TRBD1 or TRBD2 (5 bases each). This CDR3 region has 14 residues. Between the trimmed V and J ends, which lost 6 bases and 7 bases, there was a span of 22 bases. Germline CDR1 and CDR2: SQVTM and ANQGSEA. CDR3 sequence: CSVLPSRESLEQYF. In nucleotides, the CDR3 is TGCAGCGTGCTTCCTAGCAGGGAGTCTCTTGAGCAGTACTTC.

The genes are TRBV7-9 and TRBJ2-2; D call uncertain. V was clipped by 5 bases and J by 7 bases, with 8 bases between them. The CDR3 runs 12 residues. From germline, CDR1 is SEHNR and CDR2 FQNEAQ (reference sequence). CDR3 DNA sequence: TGTGCCAGCAGCGAGGATCACGGGGAGCTGTTTTTT. Protein product: CASSEDHGELFF.

V and J are TRBV24-1 and TRBJ2-1; 7 nucleotides match TRBD2. V trimming: 2 bases; J trimming: 3 bases; junction bases outside the gene matches: 6. The CDR3 covers 16 residues. Per germline, CDR1 KGHDR and CDR2 SFDVKD. This CDR3 is CATSDSASGGYNEQFF. In nucleotides, the CDR3 is TGTGCCACCAGTGATTCCGCTAGCGGAGGCTACAATGAGCAGTTCTTC.